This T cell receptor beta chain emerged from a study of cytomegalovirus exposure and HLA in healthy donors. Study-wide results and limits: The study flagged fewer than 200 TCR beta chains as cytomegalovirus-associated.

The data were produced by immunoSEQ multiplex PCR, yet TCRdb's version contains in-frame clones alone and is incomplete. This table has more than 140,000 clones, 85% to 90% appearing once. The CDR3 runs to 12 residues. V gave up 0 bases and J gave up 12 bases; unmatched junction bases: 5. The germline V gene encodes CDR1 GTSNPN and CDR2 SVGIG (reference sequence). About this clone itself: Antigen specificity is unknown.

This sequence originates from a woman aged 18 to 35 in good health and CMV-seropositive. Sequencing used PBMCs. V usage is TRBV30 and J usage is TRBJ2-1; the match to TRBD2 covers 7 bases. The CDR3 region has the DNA TGTGCCTGGAGTGTTTCGAGCGGGGTGCAGTTCTTC. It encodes CAWSVSSGVQFF.